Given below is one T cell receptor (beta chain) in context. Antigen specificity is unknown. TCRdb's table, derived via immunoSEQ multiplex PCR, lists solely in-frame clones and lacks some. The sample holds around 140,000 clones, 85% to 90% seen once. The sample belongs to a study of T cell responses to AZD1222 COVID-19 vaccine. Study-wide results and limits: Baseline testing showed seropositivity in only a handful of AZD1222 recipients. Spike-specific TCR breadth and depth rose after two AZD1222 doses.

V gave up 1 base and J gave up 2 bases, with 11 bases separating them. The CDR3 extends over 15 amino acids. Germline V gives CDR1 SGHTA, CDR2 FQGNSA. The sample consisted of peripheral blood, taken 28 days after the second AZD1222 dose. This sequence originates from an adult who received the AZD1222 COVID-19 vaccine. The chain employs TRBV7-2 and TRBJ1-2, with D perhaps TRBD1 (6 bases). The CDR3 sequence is CASSLDGGRNYGYTF. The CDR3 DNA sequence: TGTGCCAGCAGCTTAGACGGGGGGCGGAACTATGGCTACACCTTC.